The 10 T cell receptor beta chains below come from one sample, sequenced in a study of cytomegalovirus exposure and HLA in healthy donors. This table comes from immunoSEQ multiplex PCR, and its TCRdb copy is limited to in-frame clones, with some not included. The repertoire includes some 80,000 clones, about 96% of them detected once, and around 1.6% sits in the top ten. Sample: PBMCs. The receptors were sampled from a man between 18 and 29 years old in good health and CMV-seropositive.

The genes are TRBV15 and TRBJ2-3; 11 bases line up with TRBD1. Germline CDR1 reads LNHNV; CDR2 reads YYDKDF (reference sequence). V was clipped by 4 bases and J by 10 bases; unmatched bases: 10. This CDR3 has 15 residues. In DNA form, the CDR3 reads TGTGCCACCAGCACAGGGACAGGGGGGACCAGTGCGCAGTATTTT. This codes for CATSTGTGGTSAQYF.

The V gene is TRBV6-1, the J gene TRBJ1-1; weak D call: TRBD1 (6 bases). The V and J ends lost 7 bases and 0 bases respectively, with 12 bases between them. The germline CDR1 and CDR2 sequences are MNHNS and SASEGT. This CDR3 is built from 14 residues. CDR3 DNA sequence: TGTGCCAGCAAAACAGGGTCCATGAACACTGAAGCTTTCTTT. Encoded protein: CASKTGSMNTEAFF.

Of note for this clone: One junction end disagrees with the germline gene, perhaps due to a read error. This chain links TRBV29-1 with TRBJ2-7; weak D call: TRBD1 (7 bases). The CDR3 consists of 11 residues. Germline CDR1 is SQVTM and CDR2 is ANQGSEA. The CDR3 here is CCAGQFYEQYF. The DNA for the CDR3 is TGTTGTGCGGGACAGTTCTACGAGCAGTACTTC.

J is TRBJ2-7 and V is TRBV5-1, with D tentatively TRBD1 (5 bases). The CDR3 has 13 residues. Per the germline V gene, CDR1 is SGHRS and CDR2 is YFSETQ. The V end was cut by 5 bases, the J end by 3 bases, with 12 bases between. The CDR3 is CASSIVTDYEQYF. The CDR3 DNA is TGCGCCAGCAGTATAGTGACAGACTACGAGCAGTACTTC.

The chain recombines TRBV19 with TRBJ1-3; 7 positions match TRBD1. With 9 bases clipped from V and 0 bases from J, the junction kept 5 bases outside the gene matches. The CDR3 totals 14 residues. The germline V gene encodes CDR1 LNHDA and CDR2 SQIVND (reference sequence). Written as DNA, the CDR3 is TGTGCCAGCTCGGGACAGATCTCTGGAAACACCATATATTTT. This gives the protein CASSGQISGNTIYF.

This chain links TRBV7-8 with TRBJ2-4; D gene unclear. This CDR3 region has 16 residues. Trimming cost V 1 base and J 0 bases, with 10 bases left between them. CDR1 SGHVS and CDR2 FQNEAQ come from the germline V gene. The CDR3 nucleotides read TGTGCCAGCAGCTTAGTAGAGATCGCAGCCAAAAACATTCAGTACTTC. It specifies CASSLVEIAAKNIQYF.

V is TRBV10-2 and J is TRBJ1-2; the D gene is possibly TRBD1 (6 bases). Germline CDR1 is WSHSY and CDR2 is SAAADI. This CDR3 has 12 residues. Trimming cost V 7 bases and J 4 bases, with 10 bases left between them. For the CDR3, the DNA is TGCGCCAGCACCGGACAGTCCTATGGCTACACCTTC. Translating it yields CASTGQSYGYTF.

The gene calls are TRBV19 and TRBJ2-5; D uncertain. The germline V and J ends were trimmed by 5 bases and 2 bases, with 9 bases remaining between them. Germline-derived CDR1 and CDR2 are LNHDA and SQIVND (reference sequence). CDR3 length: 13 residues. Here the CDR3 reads CASSLSVQETQYF. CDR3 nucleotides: TGTGCCAGTAGTTTAAGCGTACAAGAGACCCAGTACTTC.

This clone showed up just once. The CDR3 protein is CASSPGLAVYNEQFF. CDR3 nucleotide sequence: TGTGCCAGCAGCCCAGGACTAGCGGTCTACAATGAGCAGTTCTTC. The chain employs TRBV7-9 and TRBJ2-1; 10 positions agree with TRBD2. Germline V gene sequence: CDR1 SEHNR, CDR2 FQNEAQ (reference sequence). The junction had 4 bases not matched to a gene; V was cut back by 5 bases and J by 3 bases. This CDR3 contains 15 residues.

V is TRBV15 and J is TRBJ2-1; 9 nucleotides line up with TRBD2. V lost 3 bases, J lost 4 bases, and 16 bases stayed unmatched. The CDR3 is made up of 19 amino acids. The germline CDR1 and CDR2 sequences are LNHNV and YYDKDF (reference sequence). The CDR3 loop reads CATSSEFPGLASAYNEQFF. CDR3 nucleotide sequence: TGTGCCACCAGCAGTGAATTCCCGGGACTAGCATCGGCGTACAATGAGCAGTTCTTC. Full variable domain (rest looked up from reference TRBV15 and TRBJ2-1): DAMVIQNPRYQVTQFGKPVTLSCSQTLNHNVMYWYQQKSSQAPKLLFHYYDKDFNNEADTPDNFQSRRPNTSFCFLDIRSPGLGDTAMYLCATSSEFPGLASAYNEQFFGPGTRLTVL.